These 23 T cell receptor beta chains were sequenced from one sample in a study of identical twins (dated by TCRdb to between 2015 and 2016). The library was generated by 5' RACE. This sample was sequenced with an Illumina HiSeq 2000. Using fastp at Q25 and MiXCR, TCRdb reprocessed the public reads and kept productive beta chains. Each entry is one CDR3 protein sequence, shown with its most common DNA and genes. This sample lists 310,000 or so distinct CDR3 sequences; just under 9.5% were detected once. 7% to 8.5% of the sample lies in the top ten. The same data also contributed to another study, on yellow fever vaccine responses in identical twins.

Sequences were obtained from CD8+ T cells sorted from blood. These receptors all come from a woman younger than 35 in good health.

The J gene is TRBJ2-1, the V gene TRBV29-1, with 15 bases lining up with TRBD2. The V gene end was trimmed by 3 bases and the J gene end by 15 bases; junction bases not matched to a gene: 9. The germline gives CDR1 SQVTM, CDR2 ANQGSEA. The CDR3 totals 14 residues. CDR3 sequence reads: CSVEKPGLAGGRFF. CDR3 DNA sequence: TGCAGCGTTGAGAAACCGGGACTAGCGGGGGGTCGGTTCTTC.

This clonotype was counted ten times or more. The genes are TRBV7-2 and TRBJ2-7; D gene unclear. Germline CDR1 is SGHTA and CDR2 is FQGNSA. CDR3 length: 12 amino acids. Trimming cost V 5 bases and J 2 bases, with 7 bases left between them. CDR3 bases: TGTGCCAGCAGCGCCGACACCTACGAGCAGTACTTC. Translated, it gives CASSADTYEQYF.

This clonotype occurred many times. The chain is built from TRBV27 and TRBJ2-7; D unresolved. The CDR3 extends over 12 amino acids. CDR1 MNHEY and CDR2 SMNVEV come from the germline V gene (reference sequence). V was shortened by 6 bases and J by 2 bases, with 8 bases between the two germline ends. This CDR3 is CASSPRPYEQYF. In DNA form, the CDR3 reads TGTGCCAGCAGCCCCAGACCCTACGAGCAGTACTTC.

About this clonotype: Since no conserved phenylalanine or tryptophan closes the CDR3, a read error is the likely cause. The chain couples TRBV5-1 to TRBJ2-7; 7 bases map to TRBD1. Germline CDR1 SGHRS, CDR2 YFSETQ. The ends lost 0 bases at V and 1 base at J; junction bases unmatched: 4. The CDR3 runs 15 residues. Here the CDR3 reads CASSLDRGLSYEQYL. CDR3 DNA sequence: TGCGCCAGCAGCTTGGACAGGGGATTATCCTACGAGCAGTACCTC.

The table lists this clonotype with many counts. The chain uses TRBV4-3 and TRBJ1-4, with TRBD1 as a possible D gene (6 bases). The CDR3 consists of 19 residues. Germline loops: CDR1 LGHNA, CDR2 YSLEER. Trimming removed 0 bases from V and 5 bases from J, with 22 bases in between. This CDR3 is CASSQERLTGQLENEKLFF. DNA for the CDR3: TGCGCCAGCAGCCAAGAGAGGCTGACAGGCCAACTTGAAAATGAAAAACTGTTTTTT.

The chain links TRBV7-3 to TRBJ2-1; a weak D match, TRBD2 (7 bases). With 6 bases removed from V and 6 bases from J, the gap between germline ends came to 21 bases. CDR1 is SGHTA, CDR2 FQGTGA, per germline. This CDR3 spans 16 amino acids. The CDR3 nucleotides read TGTGCCAGCAGTAATCCGGGGAGGGGGGGCCTCAATGAGCAGTTCTTC. This translates into CASSNPGRGGLNEQFF.

This clonotype has ten or more counts. The rearrangement uses TRBV20-1 and TRBJ2-5; 8 bases are shared with TRBD1. The CDR3 runs 13 residues. V trimming: 2 bases; J trimming: 2 bases; junction bases outside the gene matches: 1. The germline CDR1 and CDR2 sequences are DFQATT and SNEGSKA (reference sequence). The CDR3 spells CSARWTGQETQYF. CDR3 coding DNA: TGCAGTGCTAGATGGACAGGGCAAGAGACCCAGTACTTC.

The chain carries TRBV10-3 and TRBJ2-7, with D possibly being TRBD1 (7 bases). The germline V and J ends were trimmed by 6 bases and 1 base, with 16 bases remaining between them. CDR3 length equals 15 residues. Germline V gene lookup returns CDR1 ENHRY and CDR2 SYGVKD. The CDR3 spells CAISDGGTASYEQYF. The DNA of the CDR3 is TGTGCCATCAGCGATGGGGGGACAGCTTCCTACGAGCAGTACTTC.

This clonotype was seen repeatedly, ten times or more. The J gene is TRBJ2-7, the V gene TRBV28; D uncertain. With 11 bases removed from V and 3 bases from J, the gap between germline ends came to 14 bases. The CDR3 loop spans 12 amino acids. Germline V gene sequence: CDR1 MDHEN, CDR2 SYDVKM. In DNA, the CDR3 is TGTGCCTCTTTAGGCGGAAACTACGAGCAGTACTTC. Translating it yields CASLGGNYEQYF.

There are many counts of this clonotype. CDR3 amino acids: CASTRGITGELFF. The CDR3 bases are TGTGCCAGCACCCGGGGCATCACCGGGGAGCTGTTTTTT. The chain combines TRBV5-4 with TRBJ2-2, with D perhaps assigned TRBD1 or TRBD2 (5 bases each). Deletions cut 6 bases from V and 4 bases from J, with 10 bases between. This CDR3 is built from 13 residues. Germline CDR1 reads SGHNT; CDR2 reads YYREEE (reference sequence). Complete variable domain (other parts from reference TRBV5-4 and TRBJ2-2): ETGVTQSPTHLIKTRGQQVTLRCSSQSGHNTVSWYQQALGQGPQFIFQYYREEENGRGNFPPRFSGLQFPNYSSELNVNALELDDSALYLCASTRGITGELFFGEGSRLTVL.

This clonotype has ten or more counts. The chain employs TRBV12-5 and TRBJ2-5, with a possible D match to TRBD1 (6 bases). There are 13 residues in the CDR3. The V and J ends lost 8 bases and 1 base respectively, with 11 bases between them. Germline CDR1 LGHNT, CDR2 FRNRAP. CDR3: CASSLQGQETQYF. CDR3 nucleotide sequence: TGTGCTAGTTCTTTACAGGGCCAAGAGACCCAGTACTTC. Supplemented by reference TRBV12-5 and TRBJ2-5, the full variable domain reads DARVTQTPRHKVTEMGQEVTMRCQPILGHNTVFWYRQTMMQGLELLAYFRNRAPLDDSGMPKDRFSAEMPDATLATLKIQPSEPRDSAVYFCASSLQGQETQYFGPGTRLLVL.

This clonotype was seen at least ten times. The V and J genes are TRBV11-2 and TRBJ2-1; unclear D gene. The CDR3 length is 12 residues. Trimming shortened V by 4 bases and J by 14 bases, and 15 bases separated the two germline ends. Germline CDR1 is SGHAT and CDR2 is FQNNGV. In nucleotides, the CDR3 is TGTGCCAGCAGCTCACTTAGCCCCGCGAAGTTCTTC. As protein: CASSSLSPAKFF.

This clonotype was recorded a few times. V is TRBV19 and J is TRBJ1-1; 9 bases align to TRBD1. Trimming took 6 bases from V and 7 from J; bases not matched to a gene: 9. The CDR3 totals 14 residues. Germline values: CDR1 LNHDA, CDR2 SQIVND (reference sequence). The CDR3 region is CASSQRDRAVEAFF. Here the CDR3 DNA reads TGTGCCAGTAGCCAAAGGGACAGGGCGGTTGAAGCTTTCTTT.

The chain recombines TRBV20-1 with TRBJ2-5, with D perhaps TRBD2 (5 bases). The CDR3 covers 14 residues. Germline loops: CDR1 DFQATT, CDR2 SNEGSKA (reference sequence). V was trimmed by 0 bases and J by 4 bases, leaving 12 bases between them. The CDR3 DNA reads TGCAGTGCTAGAGATTTACTAGGTGGAGAGACCCAGTACTTC. It codes for CSARDLLGGETQYF.

This clonotype came up a few times. The gene calls are TRBV7-9 and TRBJ2-1; TRBD2 matches 11 bases. Germline CDR1 is SEHNR and CDR2 is FQNEAQ (reference sequence). J lost 7 bases, V lost 5 bases, and 7 bases had no gene match. The CDR3 is 15 amino acids. CDR3 sequence: CASSKLAGAPNEQFF. The CDR3 DNA follows: TGTGCCAGCAGCAAACTAGCGGGGGCCCCTAATGAGCAGTTCTTC.

CDR3 region: CASSPRGQGASYEQYF. As DNA, the CDR3 is TGTGCCAGCAGCCCCAGGGGACAGGGGGCCTCGTACGAGCAGTACTTC. The rearrangement joins TRBV13 to TRBJ2-7; 12 bases fit TRBD1. There are 16 residues in the CDR3. Germline V gives CDR1 PRHDT, CDR2 FYEKMQ (reference sequence). V lost 5 bases to trimming and J lost 4 bases; unmatched junction nucleotides: 9.

On this clonotype: It is likely a read error, because the conserved phenylalanine at the end of the CDR3 is missing. It is unclear where the CDR3 begins or ends on the DNA, so no DNA is shown, and the CDR3 is as TCRdb lists it. The chain links TRBV10-3 to TRBJ2-3; the D segment call TRBD2 is taken from the table without a DNA check. The CDR3 contains 14 residues when both ends are counted. The germline CDR1 and CDR2 sequences are ENHRY and SYGVKD. The CDR3 region is CAISEDWASGEKYV.

This clonotype has a count of ten or more. The gene calls are TRBV3-1 and TRBJ2-1, with 9 bases fitting TRBD2. CDR3 size: 17 residues. The V gene end was trimmed by 4 bases and the J gene end by 5 bases; junction bases not matched to a gene: 12. Germline V lookup: CDR1 LGHDT, CDR2 YNNKEL (reference sequence). The CDR3 coding sequence is TGTGCCAGCAGCCCTGAAGGACTAGCGCTTGGAGACAATGAGCAGTTCTTC. Its protein is CASSPEGLALGDNEQFF.

This clonotype was recorded a few times. The V call is TRBV20-1, the J call TRBJ2-3; 11 bases match TRBD2. This CDR3 comprises 15 residues. The germline gives CDR1 DFQATT, CDR2 SNEGSKA (reference sequence). V shed 3 bases, J shed 3 bases, and the junction held 5 bases outside the gene matches. CDR3 in amino acids: CSASETSGGTDTQYF. CDR3 nucleotides: TGCAGTGCTAGTGAAACTAGCGGGGGTACAGATACGCAGTATTTT.

This clonotype was counted at least ten times. The chain has TRBV10-2 and TRBJ2-1; D is perhaps TRBD1 (6 bases). Germline CDR1 WSHSY, CDR2 SAAADI. V lost 7 bases and J 1 base, leaving 17 bases between the germline ends. CDR3 length: 16 amino acids. The CDR3 DNA reads TGCGCCAGCAAACAAAACCAGGACAGTTCCTACAATGAGCAGTTCTTC. Translation: CASKQNQDSSYNEQFF.

This clonotype was observed a handful of times. The chain uses TRBV6-5 and TRBJ2-7, with TRBD2 as a possible D gene (6 bases). Germline V CDR1 and CDR2: MNHEY, SVGAGI. V dropped 6 bases and J dropped 0 bases, with 15 bases sitting between them. The CDR3 is 15 residues long. The CDR3, as DNA: TGTGCCAGCAGCCCGGCGGGGACTGACTCCTACGAGCAGTACTTC. It translates to CASSPAGTDSYEQYF.

This clonotype occurred a few times. This chain uses TRBV28 with TRBJ2-5; 8 nucleotides line up with TRBD1. Germline CDR1 reads MDHEN; CDR2 reads SYDVKM. The ends lost 4 bases at V and 4 bases at J; junction bases unmatched: 11. The CDR3 length is 16 residues. CDR3 amino acids: CASSSPQGASGETQYF. CDR3 bases: TGTGCCAGCAGTTCCCCCCAGGGGGCGTCGGGAGAGACCCAGTACTTC.

V is TRBV7-9 and J is TRBJ1-2; D gene unclear. The CDR3 length is 15 residues. Trimming removed 3 bases from V and 4 bases from J, with 15 bases in between. Germline V lookup: CDR1 SEHNR, CDR2 FQNEAQ (reference sequence). The CDR3 here is CASSFSAGRGYGYTF. As DNA, the CDR3 is TGTGCCAGCAGCTTTTCGGCCGGGCGTGGCTATGGCTACACCTTC.